A single sample gave rise to the 21 T cell receptor beta chains below, sequenced in a study of shared clonotypes between healthy human individuals (dated by TCRdb to 2019 to 2021). Libraries came from the immunoSEQ multiplex PCR assay. What TCRdb holds here is the immuneACCESS table cut down to in-frame rearrangements. Part of the clones is not present; checked against another copy, under half of the missing clones reflect an unresolved V gene, and the others are unexplained. The sample table lists some 2,000,000 clones, 90% to 97% of them with a count of one. The ten largest clonotypes hold roughly 0.13% of the sample. Sequencing used naive CD4+ T cells sorted from blood. What this sample's cell subset or site label stands for: CD45RA+ positively selected. All receptors come from a man in his late teens or twenties in good health.

The sample holds one count of this clone. The chain combines TRBV5-1 with TRBJ2-2; 9 bases agree with TRBD1. The trim removed 4 bases at V and 15 bases at J, leaving 10 bases unmatched. Germline V gene sequence: CDR1 SGHRS, CDR2 YFSETQ. CDR3 size: 13 residues. The CDR3 DNA reads TGCGCCAGCAGCGCCCCTGACAGGGGGTGGATGTTTTTT. Its translation: CASSAPDRGWMFF.

This clone was observed once. This chain joins TRBV11-2 and TRBJ2-7, with 12 bases identical to TRBD2. The CDR3 runs 15 residues. The germline CDR1 and CDR2 sequences are SGHAT and FQNNGV. J lost 3 bases, V lost 4 bases, and 4 bases had no gene match. The CDR3 region is CASSSWTSGDYEQYF. The CDR3 DNA reads TGTGCCAGCAGCTCGTGGACTAGCGGGGACTACGAGCAGTACTTC.

About this clone: The same CDR3 is also encoded by other DNA sequences in this sample. The chain joins TRBV2 to TRBJ1-4, with 8 positions matching TRBD1. CDR3 length: 14 residues. Trimming at V came to 4 bases and at J to 8 bases, leaving 6 bases not matched to a gene. Germline assignment: CDR1 SNHLY and CDR2 FYNNEI. The CDR3 here is CASSGRQGAEKLFF. The CDR3 nucleotides read TGTGCCAGCAGTGGACGGCAGGGGGCGGAAAAACTGTTTTTT.

This chain connects TRBV7-8 to TRBJ2-1; possibly TRBD2 for D (6 bases). V was shortened by 4 bases and J by 4 bases, with 14 bases between the two germline ends. The CDR3 has 15 residues. CDR1 and CDR2 (germline): SGHVS, FQNEAQ. CDR3: CASSSPGGRYNEQFF. Here the CDR3 DNA reads TGTGCCAGCAGCTCCCCTGGGGGGAGATACAATGAGCAGTTCTTC.

This rearrangement joins TRBV11-2 to TRBJ2-3, with D unclear. Germline lookup yields CDR1 SGHAT and CDR2 FQNNGV. The CDR3 runs to 12 residues. Deletions cut 5 bases from V and 5 bases from J, with 8 bases between. CDR3 in amino acids: CASSHSGDTQYF. The DNA for the CDR3 is TGTGCCAGCAGCCACAGTGGAGATACGCAGTATTTT.

The chain combines TRBV10-3 with TRBJ2-2; 7 bases line up with TRBD1. Germline V gene sequence: CDR1 ENHRY, CDR2 SYGVKD. The junction had 8 bases not matched to a gene; V was cut back by 3 bases and J by 4 bases. CDR3 length: 16 residues. The chain's CDR3 is CAISEAGTELTGELFF. The CDR3 DNA follows: TGTGCCATCAGTGAAGCCGGGACAGAGCTCACCGGGGAGCTGTTTTTT.

J is TRBJ2-5 and V is TRBV5-1; no reliable D call. This CDR3 has 15 amino acids. The germline V gene has CDR1 SGHRS and CDR2 YFSETQ. Trimming removed 1 base at V and 2 bases at J, with 12 bases between. The CDR3 is CASSLMAIPQETQYF. CDR3 DNA: TGCGCCAGCAGCTTGATGGCGATCCCTCAAGAGACCCAGTACTTC.

This clone showed up just once. The gene calls are TRBV9 and TRBJ1-5; D is ambiguous. The CDR3 consists of 14 residues. Deletions cut 4 bases from V and 4 bases from J, with 12 bases between. Per germline, CDR1 SGDLS and CDR2 YYNGEE. CDR3 in DNA: TGTGCCAGCAGCACGGAGGGATTGAATCAGCCCCAGCATTTT. It yields the protein CASSTEGLNQPQHF.

The rearrangement links TRBV7-8 to TRBJ1-3; a possible D gene is TRBD1 (6 bases). Germline CDR1 SGHVS, CDR2 FQNEAQ. The V and J ends lost 4 bases and 4 bases respectively, with 23 bases between them. The CDR3 extends over 18 amino acids. For the CDR3, the DNA is TGTGCCAGCAGCTGGGGGGACTACAGGGAAGGCGCCGGAAACACCATATATTTT. Translation: CASSWGDYREGAGNTIYF.

This sequence joins TRBV5-4 and TRBJ1-6; D is perhaps TRBD1 (6 bases). The CDR3 has 15 amino acids. The V gene's germline CDR1 is SGHNT and CDR2 YYREEE (reference sequence). Between the trimmed V and J ends, which lost 5 bases and 9 bases, there was a span of 18 bases. As DNA, the CDR3 is TGTGCCAGCAGAAGAGGGGGGGCAGACAGTTCACCCCTCCACTTT. Its translation is CASRRGGADSSPLHF.

The rearrangement joins TRBV7-3 to TRBJ2-1; 11 nucleotides agree with TRBD1. J gave up 7 bases and V 5 bases, and 10 bases lay outside the gene matches. The CDR3 extends over 16 amino acids. CDR1 is SGHTA, CDR2 FQGTGA, per germline. The CDR3 region is CASSPTPGQGGNEQFF. For the CDR3, the DNA is TGTGCCAGCAGCCCGACTCCGGGACAGGGGGGAAATGAGCAGTTCTTC.

The genes are TRBV5-6 and TRBJ2-7, with 9 nucleotides matching TRBD2. With V trimmed by 4 bases and J by 1 base, 6 bases remained unmatched. Germline V lookup: CDR1 SGHDT, CDR2 YYEEEE. This CDR3 is 15 amino acids long. The DNA of the CDR3 is TGTGCCAGCAGCCTCCAGGCGGGAGGGTCCTACGAGCAGTACTTC. Translated: CASSLQAGGSYEQYF.

The chain employs TRBV14 and TRBJ2-7; 8 bases map to TRBD2. J gave up 6 bases and V 3 bases, and 7 bases lay outside the gene matches. Germline V gene lookup returns CDR1 SGHDN and CDR2 FVKESK. The CDR3 contains 14 residues. The CDR3 DNA is TGTGCCAGCAGCCACGCCGGGACTAGGAGCGAGCAGTACTTC. It yields the protein CASSHAGTRSEQYF.

The rearrangement uses TRBV7-9 and TRBJ2-7; no definite D call. Germline assignment: CDR1 SEHNR and CDR2 FQNEAQ (reference sequence). V was clipped by 5 bases and J by 0 bases, with 8 bases between them. The CDR3 is 13 residues long. The CDR3 sequence: CASSPLPSYEQYF. The CDR3 region has the DNA TGTGCCAGCAGCCCCCTTCCCTCCTACGAGCAGTACTTC.

CDR3 in DNA: TGTGCCAGTAGTATCCCGGGCCTACTTGACTATGGCTACACCTTC. Encoded protein: CASSIPGLLDYGYTF. V usage is TRBV19 and J usage is TRBJ1-2; unclear D gene. CDR3 size: 15 residues. Trimming pared 3 bases from V and 3 bases from J, leaving 14 bases between. CDR1 is LNHDA, CDR2 SQIVND, per germline (reference sequence).

V gene TRBV7-3 combines with J gene TRBJ2-2; 9 bases are a match to TRBD1. Losses at the gene ends were 0 bases for V and 5 bases for J; bases not matched to a gene: 4. CDR1 and CDR2 from the germline V gene are SGHTA and FQGTGA. CDR3 length equals 16 residues. The CDR3 nucleotides are TGTGCCAGCAGCTTAACGTTTGGGACAGGGACCGGGGAGCTGTTTTTT. It is translated as CASSLTFGTGTGELFF.

V and J are TRBV5-4 and TRBJ2-7; 8 nucleotides match TRBD2. Germline loops: CDR1 SGHNT, CDR2 YYREEE (reference sequence). V lost 4 bases to trimming and J lost 2 bases; unmatched junction nucleotides: 17. This CDR3 contains 18 residues. The CDR3 sequence: CASSRIGKLADTTYEQYF. CDR3 nucleotides: TGTGCCAGCAGCCGAATTGGCAAACTAGCGGATACCACCTACGAGCAGTACTTC.

The chain has TRBV10-1 and TRBJ2-4, with 8 positions matching TRBD1. The ends lost 3 bases at V and 7 bases at J; junction bases unmatched: 2. The CDR3 has 13 residues. Germline CDR1 and CDR2: WNHNN and SYGVQD (reference sequence). CDR3 bases: TGCGCCAGCAGTGATCAGGGGGCGAACATTCAGTACTTC. Its translation is CASSDQGANIQYF.

This clone is a singleton in its sample. V and J are TRBV27 and TRBJ1-6, with 8 bases fitting TRBD1. CDR1 is MNHEY, CDR2 SMNVEV, per germline (reference sequence). There are 15 residues in the CDR3. CDR3 amino acids: CATTPGTGYNSPLHF. The DNA for the CDR3 is TGTGCTACCACACCCGGGACAGGCTATAATTCACCCCTCCACTTT.

The rearrangement links TRBV18 to TRBJ2-7, with 10 bases identical to TRBD2. CDR3 size: 14 residues. Germline CDR1 reads KGHSH; CDR2 reads LQKENI. J was trimmed by 6 bases and V by 3 bases; bases with no gene match: 5. This CDR3 reads CASSPGTSDVEQYF. CDR3 DNA: TGTGCCAGCTCACCCGGGACTAGCGATGTCGAGCAGTACTTC.

The chain links TRBV9 to TRBJ1-4; no clear D gene. Trimming stripped 4 bases from V and 8 bases from J, with 18 bases between. CDR3 length equals 15 residues. Germline V gene sequence: CDR1 SGDLS, CDR2 YYNGEE. The CDR3 protein is CASSPSGSSYEKLFF. The CDR3 DNA sequence: TGTGCCAGCAGCCCGAGTGGGAGTTCCTACGAAAAACTGTTTTTT.